The 13 T cell receptor beta chains presented below share a single source sample, sequenced in a study of somatic mutations in cytotoxic T cells in rheumatoid arthritis. Measured with immunoSEQ multiplex PCR; TCRdb has only the in-frame clones, and not every one. Of some 26,000 clones listed, roughly 82% are singletons. Sequenced sample: CD8+ T cells sorted from blood. These TCRs come from a man aged 45-65 years in good health.

The genes are TRBV5-6 and TRBJ2-7; no firm D call. Trimming removed 1 base from V and 6 bases from J, with 17 bases in between. Germline CDR1 and CDR2: SGHDT and YYEEEE. The CDR3 extends over 15 amino acids. The CDR3: CASSLSGGAKVEQYF. The CDR3 region has the DNA TGTGCCAGCAGCTTGTCGGGCGGAGCTAAGGTCGAGCAGTACTTC.

This chain connects TRBV19 to TRBJ2-6, with D perhaps TRBD1 (5 bases). Germline V gives CDR1 LNHDA, CDR2 SQIVND (reference sequence). The V gene lost 0 bases and the J gene lost 3 bases, with 9 bases spanning the gap. The CDR3 sequence is 16 residues long. For the CDR3, the DNA is TGTGCCAGTAGTATAGAAGTGGGGCATGGGGCCAACGTCCTGACTTTC. It encodes CASSIEVGHGANVLTF.

This chain links TRBV9 with TRBJ1-2; D might be TRBD1 (5 bases). This CDR3 comprises 14 residues. V lost 0 bases and J 0 bases, leaving 6 bases between the germline ends. Germline CDR1 SGDLS, CDR2 YYNGEE. CDR3 sequence reads: CASSVGQTNYGYTF. The CDR3 nucleotides read TGTGCCAGCAGCGTAGGACAGACTAACTATGGCTACACCTTC.

This sequence joins TRBV7-6 and TRBJ1-1; a weak D match, TRBD1 (5 bases). Per the germline V gene, CDR1 is SGHVS and CDR2 is FNYEAQ. This CDR3 has 14 amino acids. V was pared by 5 bases and J by 0 bases, with 10 bases between. The CDR3: CASSPGRMNTEAFF. Written as DNA, the CDR3 is TGTGCCAGCAGCCCGGGACGGATGAACACTGAAGCTTTCTTT.

The chain joins TRBV7-9 to TRBJ2-7; TRBD2 agrees at 10 bases. Germline CDR1 and CDR2: SEHNR and FQNEAQ (reference sequence). V dropped 3 bases and J dropped 0; count of bases not matched to a gene: 2. The CDR3 totals 15 residues. DNA for the CDR3: TGTGCCAGCAGCTTTTCTAGCGGGAGCTCCTACGAGCAGTACTTC. Protein: CASSFSSGSSYEQYF.

This clone occurred once. The rearrangement links TRBV11-2 to TRBJ2-3; 9 bases are shared with TRBD2. CDR3 length: 16 amino acids. Germline V gene lookup returns CDR1 SGHAT and CDR2 FQNNGV. With 1 base clipped from V and 6 bases from J, the junction kept 8 bases outside the gene matches. The CDR3 DNA is TGTGCCAGCAGCTTAGGAGCGGGAGGTTTGCTGGATACGCAGTATTTT. Its protein is CASSLGAGGLLDTQYF.

The rearrangement links TRBV25-1 to TRBJ2-1, with D uncertain. The V and J ends lost 1 base and 0 bases respectively, with 7 bases between them. Germline assignment: CDR1 MGHDK and CDR2 SYGVNS. CDR3 size: 15 residues. In DNA, the CDR3 is TGTGCCAGCAGTGAATTTCCTAGCTCCTACAATGAGCAGTTCTTC. This sequence encodes CASSEFPSSYNEQFF.

V gene TRBV5-6 combines with J gene TRBJ2-7; 7 bases agree with TRBD2. The germline V gene encodes CDR1 SGHDT and CDR2 YYEEEE. V shed 4 bases and J 5 bases; nucleotides not matched to a gene: 6. There are 13 residues in the CDR3. The DNA of the CDR3 is TGTGCCAGCAGCCGCGGGGGTGGCCACGAGCAGTACTTC. Translation: CASSRGGGHEQYF.

The chain links TRBV9 to TRBJ2-2; no definite D call. From germline, CDR1 is SGDLS and CDR2 YYNGEE. There are 11 residues in the CDR3. Trimming shortened V by 4 bases and J by 8 bases, and 6 bases separated the two germline ends. CDR3 loop: CASSRFGELFF. The DNA for the CDR3 is TGTGCCAGCAGCCGCTTTGGGGAGCTGTTTTTT.

This chain connects TRBV7-9 to TRBJ2-7; possibly TRBD2 for D (6 bases). This CDR3 region has 14 residues. CDR1 and CDR2 (germline): SEHNR, FQNEAQ (reference sequence). Trimming took 3 bases from V and 2 from J, leaving 11 bases between them. The CDR3 DNA is TGTGCCAGCAGCTTTTGGGAGGACCCCTACGAGCAGTACTTC. This translates into CASSFWEDPYEQYF.

This rearrangement joins TRBV11-3 to TRBJ2-2; 7 bases agree with TRBD1. Germline V gene lookup returns CDR1 SGHNT and CDR2 YENEEA. The CDR3 is 14 amino acids. The trim removed 3 bases at V and 6 bases at J, leaving 4 bases unmatched. The CDR3 nucleotides are TGTGCCAGCAGCTTTTCAGGGGGTTCCGGGGAGCTGTTTTTT. Its protein is CASSFSGGSGELFF.

V usage is TRBV7-6 and J usage is TRBJ2-2; D is undetermined. This CDR3 region has 14 residues. The V end was cut by 1 base, the J end by 5 bases, with 8 bases between. The germline CDR1 and CDR2 sequences are SGHVS and FNYEAQ. The CDR3 DNA reads TGTGCCAGCAGCTTAGTGAAAGGGACCGGGGAGCTGTTTTTT. Amino acid sequence: CASSLVKGTGELFF.

The CDR3 bases are TGTGCCAGCAGCCCCGTGGGAGAAAAACTGTTTTTT. Protein product: CASSPVGEKLFF. The rearrangement joins TRBV7-9 to TRBJ1-4; D uncertain. This CDR3 is built from 12 residues. Germline assignment: CDR1 SEHNR and CDR2 FQNEAQ (reference sequence). The V end lost 5 bases, the J end lost 8 bases, and 9 bases lay between the germline ends.